This T cell receptor (beta chain) is from a study of T cells in Graves' hyperthyroidism and ophthalmopathy. Study as a whole: Before any treatment, at initial diagnosis, peripheral blood was collected.

CDR1 MNHNY and CDR2 SVGAGI come from the germline V gene (reference sequence). The CDR3 totals 17 residues. With 2 bases clipped from V and 7 bases from J, the junction kept 11 bases outside the gene matches. This clonotype was seen a few times. The CDR3 regions of TCR beta were amplified from RNA transcripts. A set of HTBI primers served as the primers for a first-round RT-PCR of the TCR CDR3. One entry per CDR3 protein, called by TCRdb with MiXCR from the multiplex PCR reads. The sample contains roughly 380,000 distinct CDR3 sequences, approximately 13% of which appear only once. Each patient was aged 18 to 65 and had newly diagnosed hyperthyroidism of under 2 months' duration. Used for diagnoses were clinical symptoms, serum thyroxine and TRAb, thyroid ultrasound and orbital computed tomography. PBMCs stemmed from around 10 ml fresh peripheral blood.

This TCR derives from a man between 25 and 39 years old with Graves' hyperthyroidism that later progressed to Graves' ophthalmopathy. The sequencing input was blood. This sequence joins TRBV6-6 and TRBJ1-6; 7 nucleotides align to TRBD1. CDR3 DNA: TGTGCCAGCAGTTACCCCGTGACAGGGCCTATAAATTCACCCCTCCACTTT. Protein: CASSYPVTGPINSPLHF.